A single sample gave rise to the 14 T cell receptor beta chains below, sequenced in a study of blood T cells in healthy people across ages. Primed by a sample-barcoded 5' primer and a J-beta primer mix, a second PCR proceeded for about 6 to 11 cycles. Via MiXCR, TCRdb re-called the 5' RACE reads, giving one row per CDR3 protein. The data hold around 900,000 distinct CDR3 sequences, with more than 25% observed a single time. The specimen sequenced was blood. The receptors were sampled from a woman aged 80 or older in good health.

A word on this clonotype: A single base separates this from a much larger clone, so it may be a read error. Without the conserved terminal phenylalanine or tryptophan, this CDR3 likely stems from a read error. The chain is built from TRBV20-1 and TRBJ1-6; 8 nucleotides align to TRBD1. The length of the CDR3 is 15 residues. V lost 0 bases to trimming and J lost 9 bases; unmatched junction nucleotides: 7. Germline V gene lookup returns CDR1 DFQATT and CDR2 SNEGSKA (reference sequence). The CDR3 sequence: CSARETGTGSSPLHC. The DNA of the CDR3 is TGCAGTGCTAGAGAGACCGGGACAGGCAGTTCACCCCTCCACTGT.

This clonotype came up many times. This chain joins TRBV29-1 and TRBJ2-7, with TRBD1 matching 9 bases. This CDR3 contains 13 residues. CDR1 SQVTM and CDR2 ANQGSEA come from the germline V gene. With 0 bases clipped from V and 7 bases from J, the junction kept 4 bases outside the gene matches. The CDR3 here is CSVEDGTGKEQYF. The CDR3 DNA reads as TGCAGCGTTGAAGATGGGACAGGGAAGGAGCAGTACTTC.

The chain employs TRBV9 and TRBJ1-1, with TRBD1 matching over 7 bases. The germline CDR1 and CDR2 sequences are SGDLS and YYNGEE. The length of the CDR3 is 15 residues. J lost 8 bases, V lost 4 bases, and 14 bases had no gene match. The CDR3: CASSQTPLQGPEAFF. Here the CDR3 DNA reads TGTGCCAGCAGCCAAACCCCTTTACAGGGGCCGGAAGCTTTCTTT.

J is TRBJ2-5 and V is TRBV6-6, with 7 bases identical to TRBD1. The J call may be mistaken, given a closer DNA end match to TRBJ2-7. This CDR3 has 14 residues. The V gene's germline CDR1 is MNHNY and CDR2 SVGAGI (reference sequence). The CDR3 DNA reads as TGTGCCAGCAGTTACCTTAAAACAGGGGCCGAGCAGTACTTC. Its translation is CASSYLKTGAEQYF.

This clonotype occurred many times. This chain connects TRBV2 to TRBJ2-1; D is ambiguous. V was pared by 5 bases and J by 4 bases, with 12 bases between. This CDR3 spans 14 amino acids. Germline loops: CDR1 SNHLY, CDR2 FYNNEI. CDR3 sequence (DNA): TGTGCCAGCAGTCGGCAGTATGGGTACAATGAGCAGTTCTTC. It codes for CASSRQYGYNEQFF.

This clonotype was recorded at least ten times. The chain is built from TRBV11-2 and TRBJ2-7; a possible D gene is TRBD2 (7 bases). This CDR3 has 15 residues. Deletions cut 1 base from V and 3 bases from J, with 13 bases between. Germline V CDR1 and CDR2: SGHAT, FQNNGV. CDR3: CASSLVGGPLYEQYF. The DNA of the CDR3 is TGTGCCAGCAGCTTAGTGGGGGGGCCACTCTACGAGCAGTACTTC.

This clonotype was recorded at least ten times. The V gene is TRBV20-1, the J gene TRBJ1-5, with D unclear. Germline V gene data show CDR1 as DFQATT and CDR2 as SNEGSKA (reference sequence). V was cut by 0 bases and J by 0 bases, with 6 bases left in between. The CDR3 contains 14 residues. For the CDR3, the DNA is TGCAGTGCTAGAGATAACTTTAGCAATCAGCCCCAGCATTTT. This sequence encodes CSARDNFSNQPQHF.

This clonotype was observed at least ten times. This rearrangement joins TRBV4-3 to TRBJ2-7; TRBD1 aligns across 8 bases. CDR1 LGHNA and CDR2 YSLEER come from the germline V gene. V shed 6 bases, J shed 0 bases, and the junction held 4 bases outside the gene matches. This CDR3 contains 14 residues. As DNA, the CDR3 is TGCGCCAGCAGACTGACAGGGGTCTCCTACGAGCAGTACTTC. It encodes CASRLTGVSYEQYF.

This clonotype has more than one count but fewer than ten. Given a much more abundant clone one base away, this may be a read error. The CDR3 DNA follows: TGCAGTAAGTGGGGGAATCCGAACAATGAGCAGTTCTTC. Translation: CSKWGNPNNEQFF. The chain employs TRBV20-1 and TRBJ2-1; D possibly uses TRBD1 or TRBD2 (5 bases each). The CDR3 has 13 amino acids. V was pared by 8 bases and J by 5 bases, with 16 bases between. The germline V gene encodes CDR1 DFQATT and CDR2 SNEGSKA (reference sequence).

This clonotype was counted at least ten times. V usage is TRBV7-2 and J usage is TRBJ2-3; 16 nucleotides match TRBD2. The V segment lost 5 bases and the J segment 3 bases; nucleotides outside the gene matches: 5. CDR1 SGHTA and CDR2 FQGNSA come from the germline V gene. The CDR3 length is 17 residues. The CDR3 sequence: CASSPAGLAGGTDTQYF. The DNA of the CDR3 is TGTGCCAGCAGCCCGGCGGGACTAGCGGGGGGGACAGATACGCAGTATTTT.

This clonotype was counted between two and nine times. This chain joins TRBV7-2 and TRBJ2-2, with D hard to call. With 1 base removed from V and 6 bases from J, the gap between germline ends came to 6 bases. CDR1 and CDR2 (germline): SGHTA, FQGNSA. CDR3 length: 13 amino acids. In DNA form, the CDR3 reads TGTGCCAGCAGCTTAGGTCTCCCCGGGGAGCTGTTTTTT. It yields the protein CASSLGLPGELFF.

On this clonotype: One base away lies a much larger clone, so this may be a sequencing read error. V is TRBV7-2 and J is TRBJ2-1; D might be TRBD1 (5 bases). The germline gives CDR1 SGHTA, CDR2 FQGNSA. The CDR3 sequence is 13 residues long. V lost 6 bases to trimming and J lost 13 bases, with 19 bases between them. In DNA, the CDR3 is TGTGCCAGCAGGTTGACAGCCCAAGAGACCCAGTTCTTC. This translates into CASRLTAQETQFF.

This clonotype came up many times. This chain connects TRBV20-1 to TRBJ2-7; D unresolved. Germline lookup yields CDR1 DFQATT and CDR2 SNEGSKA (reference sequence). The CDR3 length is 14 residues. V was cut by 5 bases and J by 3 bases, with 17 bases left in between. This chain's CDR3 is CSACRATGLYEQYF. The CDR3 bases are TGCAGTGCTTGCCGTGCGACCGGCCTCTACGAGCAGTACTTC.

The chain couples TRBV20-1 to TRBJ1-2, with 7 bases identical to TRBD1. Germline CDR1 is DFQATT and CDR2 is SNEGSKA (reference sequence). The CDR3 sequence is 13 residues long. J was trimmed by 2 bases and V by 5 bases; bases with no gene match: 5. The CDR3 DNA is TGCAGTGCTTCGCAACAGGGGAACTATGGCTACACCTTC. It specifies CSASQQGNYGYTF.